This T cell receptor (beta chain) was captured by sequencing in a study of T cell responses to AZD1222 COVID-19 vaccine. Study summary: Samples with a second dose at about 4 or about 12 weeks were pooled together. The study's findings and limits: Only five to seven AZD1222 recipients were seropositive at baseline. Targets within unmutated variant regions were reportedly found for nearly half of spike-specific TCRs. Repertoires were collected only later (after the peak T cell response had occurred).

Profiled with immunoSEQ multiplex PCR; TCRdb holds only in-frame clones, not every one. Of tens of thousands of clones listed, about 88% are singletons. The table lists this clone with a few counts. The antigen is not known. CDR3 length: 14 amino acids. Germline lookup yields CDR1 MNHEY and CDR2 SMNVEV (reference sequence). The ends were cut back, 3 bases at V and 2 bases at J, with 10 bases in the middle. The J gene is TRBJ1-1, the V gene TRBV27, with D perhaps matching TRBD1 (6 bases). The source of this sequence is an adult in good health. The material was peripheral blood, obtained on day 0 of AZD1222 vaccination. DNA of the CDR3: TGTGCCAGCAGTTTTCAGGGGTTAAACACTGAAGCTTTCTTT. The encoded protein is CASSFQGLNTEAFF.